This T cell receptor (beta chain) was captured by sequencing in a study of cytotoxic CD8 clonotypes in ibrutinib-treated CLL. Study-level results: Public clonotypes, found uncommonly, either contracted or stayed stable on treatment. The study found baseline clonality above age-matched healthy donors, tracking circulating CD8+ T-cell counts.

The targeted sequencing depth was 1 in 200,000 to 1 in 1 million T cells. The assay was immunoSEQ multiplex PCR, and TCRdb's table has in-frame clones only and misses some. The sample contains some 200,000 clones, roughly 77% of which appear only once. J lost 6 bases, V lost 4 bases, and 3 bases had no gene match. CDR1 is MNHEY, CDR2 SVGAGI, per germline. The CDR3 length is 16 residues. For this clone: Its matching antigen is unknown.

This clonotype was obtained from a human donor with chronic lymphocytic leukemia. Material: PBMCs, obtained after 12 months of ibrutinib treatment. The genes are TRBV6-5 and TRBJ2-2; TRBD2 matches 15 bases. The CDR3 reads CASSSGLAGGPGELFF. The CDR3 nucleotides read TGTGCCAGCAGTTCCGGACTAGCGGGGGGGCCCGGGGAGCTGTTTTTT.